This TCR beta chain was sequenced in a study of blood T cell repertoires in COVID-19. Study-level background: COVID-19 samples, acute and convalescent, were from the United States, Italy and Spain. Sample material is recorded as cDNA or gDNA derived from T cells, B-cell-depleted T cells, or PBMCs.

Original processing methods: Reference gene primer amplification yielded estimated nucleated cell counts. Profiled with immunoSEQ multiplex PCR; TCRdb holds only in-frame clones, not every one. Clonal size and the V and J genes are those of that table, whereas D and trimming came from the DNA. The table has over 85,000 clones, approximately 89% seen once. Germline V lookup: CDR1 MNHNS, CDR2 SASEGT. With V trimmed by 2 bases and J by 6 bases, 9 bases remained unmatched. This CDR3 is 16 amino acids long. Only a few counts were recorded for this clone. The clonotype was recovered from a human donor with acute or convalescent COVID-19. The donor label of this sample is uncertain. The chain is built from TRBV6-1 and TRBJ1-3; 8 bases align to TRBD1. The sequenced material came from peripheral blood. The CDR3 nucleotides read TGTGCCAGCAGTGAATACGACAGGGGCTTGGTAAACACCATATATTTT. Translated: CASSEYDRGLVNTIYF.